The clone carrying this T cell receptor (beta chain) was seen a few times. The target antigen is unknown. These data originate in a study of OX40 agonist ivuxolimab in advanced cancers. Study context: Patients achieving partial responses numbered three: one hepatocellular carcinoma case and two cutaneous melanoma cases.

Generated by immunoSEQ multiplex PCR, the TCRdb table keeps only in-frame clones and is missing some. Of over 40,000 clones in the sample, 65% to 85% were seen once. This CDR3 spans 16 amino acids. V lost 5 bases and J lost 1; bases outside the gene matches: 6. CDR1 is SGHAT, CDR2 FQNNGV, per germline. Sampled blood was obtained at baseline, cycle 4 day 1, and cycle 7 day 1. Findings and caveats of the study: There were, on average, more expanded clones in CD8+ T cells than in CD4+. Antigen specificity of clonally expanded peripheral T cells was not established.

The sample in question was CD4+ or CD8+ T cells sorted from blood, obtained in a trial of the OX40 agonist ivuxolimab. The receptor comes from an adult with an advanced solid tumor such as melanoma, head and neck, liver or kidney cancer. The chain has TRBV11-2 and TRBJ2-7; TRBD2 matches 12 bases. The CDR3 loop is CASSQPGTSGSYEQYF. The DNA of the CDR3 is TGTGCCAGCAGCCAACCCGGGACTAGCGGGTCCTACGAGCAGTACTTC.